This T cell receptor (beta chain) was sequenced during a study of T cell responses to AZD1222 COVID-19 vaccine. Study results and caveats: Spike was spanned by vaccine-associated CD4 TCRs, which were dominant at 160-218 and 743-854. Donors were chiefly white British, with a greater number of females, and clonal diversity was perhaps underestimated. AZD1222 recipients seropositive at baseline numbered only 5 to 7.

Sequencing was performed with immunoSEQ multiplex PCR; in TCRdb, only in-frame clones are kept and a portion is missing. This table holds 100,000 or so clones, roughly nine tenths found once. CDR1 MDHEN and CDR2 SYDVKM come from the germline V gene. The V and J ends lost 4 bases and 8 bases, in that order; junction bases with no gene match: 20. The CDR3 is made up of 19 amino acids. Remarks on this clone: The antigen is unknown.

The material sequenced was peripheral blood, taken on day 0 of AZD1222 vaccination. The receptor was derived from an adult in good health. The chain couples TRBV28 to TRBJ1-6; 7 positions match TRBD1. The CDR3 bases are TGTGCCAGCAGTTCCCCTCTTGGAGGGGGCGCAGGGTCCCATTCACCCCTCCACTTT. Encoded protein: CASSSPLGGGAGSHSPLHF. Complete variable domain (other parts from reference TRBV28 and TRBJ1-6): DVKVTQSSRYLVKRTGEKVFLECVQDMDHENMFWYRQDPGLGLRLIYFSYDVKMKEKGDIPEGYSVSREKKERFSLILESASTNQTSMYLCASSSPLGGGAGSHSPLHFGNGTRLTVT.